Listed below are T cell receptor beta chains from one sample, sequenced in a study of CD8 T cells in ankylosing spondylitis. TCRdb redid the calling of the 5' RACE reads with MiXCR, one entry per CDR3 protein. The table records roughly 180,000 distinct CDR3 sequences, roughly 12% of them present only once. Sequencing used blood, either unsorted or a sorted T cell fraction (not recorded which). All receptors derive from a male donor with ankylosing spondylitis or in good health (not recorded which). CDR3s include the opening cysteine and the closing phenylalanine or tryptophan. The D gene is left open where the match is weak. Clone size is not always given. Where it is, it says once, few, many or a class for expanded clones.

abundance	v_gene	len	j_gene	d_gene	CDR3nt	CDR3aa
many	TRBV14	15	TRBJ2-2	.	TGTGCCAGCAGCCGCCCTAGGGCGGGCACCGGGGAGCTGTTTTTT	CASSRPRAGTGELFF
many	TRBV3-1	11	TRBJ2-3	.	TGTGCCAGCGTCGGCACAGATACGCAGTATTTT	CASVGTDTQYF
many	TRBV5-6	15	TRBJ2-1	TRBD1	TGTGCCAGCAGCTCCGGGACAGGGTTATACAATGAGCAGTTCTTC	CASSSGTGLYNEQFF
few	TRBV6-1	16	TRBJ2-3	TRBD1	TGTGCCAGCAGTATGAGGGGGGCAGGGGGCTTAGATACGCAGTATTTT	CASSMRGAGGLDTQYF
many	TRBV5-1	15	TRBJ2-3	.	TGCGCCAGTCGTTTGGGGGGCGCTGGCACAGATACGCAGTATTTT	CASRLGGAGTDTQYF
many	TRBV24-1	18	TRBJ2-3	.	TGTGCCACCAGCGAGCCGGGACTTAAACCGACTAGCACAGATACGCAGTATTTT	CATSEPGLKPTSTDTQYF
few	TRBV4-3	14	TRBJ2-3	.	TGCGCCAGCAGCCAAGATTGGGGCACAGATACGCAGTATTTT	CASSQDWGTDTQYF
once	TRBV15	16	TRBJ1-2	.	TGTGCCACCAGCAGAGGCCAGGGCGGTTCGGACTATGGCTACACCTTC	CATSRGQGGSDYGYTF
once	TRBV4-3	16	TRBJ2-1	.	TGCGCCAGCAGCCAAGTTTGGGGCAGGGATTACAATGAGCAGTTCTTC	CASSQVWGRDYNEQFF
many	TRBV7-2	15	TRBJ2-3	.	TGTGCCACCTCGTCAGGGGGGACTAGCACAGATACGCAGTATTTT	CATSSGGTSTDTQYF
many	TRBV20-1	16	TRBJ2-5	TRBD2	TGCAGTGCTAGCCAGACCCTAGCGGGGGCCCATATGACCCAGTACTTC	CSASQTLAGAHMTQYF
few	TRBV10-3	14	TRBJ2-7	.	TGTGCCATCAGTGAGTCAGGGGGGGCGCGGGAGCAGTACTTC	CAISESGGAREQYF
.	TRBV5-1	15	TRBJ2-1	TRBD2	TGCGCCAGCAGCTTCCGGGAGGGGTCCTACAATGAGCAGTTCTTC	CASSFREGSYNEQFF
few	TRBV12-3/TRBV12-4	15	TRBJ1-1	.	TGTGCCAGCAGTTTTAGGGGGGGTTCGAACACTGAAGCTTTCTTT	CASSFRGGSNTEAFF
few	TRBV6-4	15	TRBJ1-6	.	TGTGCCAGCAGACAGGGAGTGTCCTATAATTCACCCCTCCACTTT	CASRQGVSYNSPLHF
many	TRBV3-1	14	TRBJ1-2	.	TGTGCCAGCAGCCAAGGGAGCCAGATCTATGGCTACACCTTC	CASSQGSQIYGYTF
many	TRBV4-2	16	TRBJ2-7	TRBD2	TGTGCCAGCAGCCAGCGGACTAGCAGCAACACTGACGAGCAGTACTTC	CASSQRTSSNTDEQYF
few	TRBV6-1	13	TRBJ2-7	.	TGTGCCAGCTCCCGGGACCCTGGCTACGAGCAGTACTTC	CASSRDPGYEQYF
many	TRBV12-3/TRBV12-4	13	TRBJ2-7	.	TGTGCCAGCAGTTTGTGGGACGGGGGCGAGCAGTACTTC	CASSLWDGGEQYF
few	TRBV12-3/TRBV12-4	15	TRBJ2-3	TRBD1	TGTGCCAGCAGTTCCGGGACAGCTAGCACAGATACGCAGTATTTT	CASSSGTASTDTQYF
.	TRBV6-1	16	TRBJ2-1	.	TGTGCCAGCAGTCCTGTAGGCCTCCGTTCCTACAATGAGCAGTTCTTC	CASSPVGLRSYNEQFF
many	TRBV5-1	14	TRBJ1-4	TRBD1	TGCGCCAGCAGCCCCGACAGGGCGGGCGAAAAACTGTTTTTT	CASSPDRAGEKLFF
few	TRBV12-3/TRBV12-4	14	TRBJ1-1	.	TGTGCCAGCAGTAAACTTACAGGGAACACTGAAGCTTTCTTT	CASSKLTGNTEAFF
many	TRBV4-1	18	TRBJ2-2	.	TGCGCCAGCAGCCACCCCAAGGAAAGGACCCAGAACACCGGGGAGCTGTTTTTT	CASSHPKERTQNTGELFF
.	TRBV29-1	15	TRBJ2-5	.	TGCAGCGTTGGAATCGCTGGGACCGAAGGGGAGACCCAGTACTTC	CSVGIAGTEGETQYF
many	TRBV27	17	TRBJ2-5	TRBD1	TGTGCCAGCAGTCCCCTCCGGGGGACAGGGGACCAAGAGACCCAGTACTTC	CASSPLRGTGDQETQYF
.	TRBV7-2	14	TRBJ2-1	TRBD2	TGTGCCAGCAGCTCCCCCACTAGCGGGAGGCGACAGTTCTTC	CASSSPTSGRRQFF
.	TRBV15	15	TRBJ2-7	TRBD2	TGTGCCACCAGCAGAGATCGAGCGGGGAACTACGAGCAGTACTTC	CATSRDRAGNYEQYF
few	TRBV5-1	15	TRBJ2-4	TRBD2	TGCGCCAGCAGCTTGGCAACGGGGGGAACGGACATTCAGTACTTC	CASSLATGGTDIQYF
many	TRBV3-1	17	TRBJ2-7	TRBD2	TGTGCCAGCAGGAAGACTAGCGGGAGGCCGGGGGGCCACGAGCAGTACTTC	CASRKTSGRPGGHEQYF
many	TRBV6-4	17	TRBJ2-3	TRBD2	TGTGCCAGCAGTGACTCGGGACTAGCGGGCCACACAGATACGCAGTATTTT	CASSDSGLAGHTDTQYF
many	TRBV29-1	13	TRBJ2-3	.	TGCAGCGGGGTACGCAGTGGGGCGGATACGCAGTATTTT	CSGVRSGADTQYF
many	TRBV20-1	14	TRBJ1-5	.	TGCAGTGCAAGCCGGGACGACAGCAATCAGCCCCAGCATTTT	CSASRDDSNQPQHF
few	TRBV7-6	15	TRBJ2-1	TRBD2	TGTGCCAGCAGCTTACTAGCGGGAGAAGGGAATGAGCAGTTCTTC	CASSLLAGEGNEQFF
many	TRBV20-1	15	TRBJ2-1	TRBD2	TGCAGTGCTAGAGCGGGTAGCGGGAGATACAATGAGCAGTTCTTC	CSARAGSGRYNEQFF
.	TRBV5-5	16	TRBJ2-1	.	TGTGCCAGCAGCTTGAACGGTGGCGGCTCCTACAATGAGCAGTTCTTC	CASSLNGGGSYNEQFF
.	TRBV15	15	TRBJ2-2	TRBD2	TGTGCCACCAGCACTAGCGGATCGAACACCGGGGAGCTGTTTTTT	CATSTSGSNTGELFF
many	TRBV7-2	15	TRBJ2-2	TRBD1	TGTGCCAGCAGCCTCCCGGGACAGGGGAACGGGGAGCTGTTTTTT	CASSLPGQGNGELFF
many	TRBV15	16	TRBJ2-2	.	TGTGCCACCAGCAGAGAAGTAGGCACCTACACCGGGGAGCTGTTTTTT	CATSREVGTYTGELFF
.	TRBV5-6	16	TRBJ2-3	TRBD1	TGTGCCAGCAGCCCCTTCCGGACAGGGGGCACAGATACGCAGTATTTT	CASSPFRTGGTDTQYF
.	TRBV7-9	16	TRBJ2-2	TRBD1	TGTGCCAGCAGCCTCCTCCGGACAGGGAGAACCGGGGAGCTGTTTTTT	CASSLLRTGRTGELFF
many	TRBV3-1	16	TRBJ2-5	.	TGTGCCAGCAGCCATCCAAGTAGGGGGGCCCAAGAGACCCAGTACTTC	CASSHPSRGAQETQYF
.	TRBV29-1	12	TRBJ1-3	.	TGCAGCACACAGGGCCCTGGAAACACCTTATATTTT	CSTQGPGNTLYF
many	TRBV7-9	10	TRBJ2-1	.	TGTGCCAGCAGCGAATATGAGCAGTTCTTC	CASSEYEQFF
many	TRBV6-5	14	TRBJ2-1	.	TGTGCCAGCAGTTACGGGGGAGAAGACAATGAGCAGTTCTTC	CASSYGGEDNEQFF
few	TRBV18	16	TRBJ1-3	.	TGTGCCAGCTCACCACCATCGGCAGGGACTGGAAACACCATATATTTT	CASSPPSAGTGNTIYF
few	TRBV7-9	16	TRBJ2-1	TRBD2	TGTGCCAGCAGCTTACAGGGAGGGACTTCCTACAATGAGCAGTTCTTC	CASSLQGGTSYNEQFF
many	TRBV5-1	15	TRBJ2-7	TRBD2	TGCGCCAGCAGCTTGGGGACTAGCGGGAAAAACGAGCAGTACTTC	CASSLGTSGKNEQYF
many	TRBV29-1	15	TRBJ2-7	TRBD1	TGCAGCGTTGGAAGGGACAGGGAAATCCCTAACGAGCAGTACTTC	CSVGRDREIPNEQYF
many	TRBV5-1	20	TRBJ2-4	TRBD2	TGCGCCAGCAGCTCGAAGACTAGCGGGGGGGGAGAGAACGCCAAAAACATTCAGTACTTC	CASSSKTSGGGENAKNIQYF
many	TRBV5-1	13	TRBJ1-1	.	TGCGCCAGCAGGATAAATCCGAACACTGAAGCTTTCTTT	CASRINPNTEAFF
many	TRBV9	15	TRBJ1-4	TRBD1	TGTGCCAGCAGCGCAGAAGGGGGCGGTTATGAAAAACTGTTTTTT	CASSAEGGGYEKLFF
.	TRBV5-1	15	TRBJ2-7	TRBD1	TGCGCCAGCAGCTTGGTACAGGGGTCCTCCTACGAGCAGTACTTC	CASSLVQGSSYEQYF
many	TRBV3-1	16	TRBJ2-3	.	TGTGCCAGCAGCGGTCTCCTGGGTGTCGCCACAGATACGCAGTATTTT	CASSGLLGVATDTQYF
many	TRBV7-6	14	TRBJ1-1	.	TGTGCCAGCAGCTCCCGGACGGATAACACTGAAGCTTTCTTT	CASSSRTDNTEAFF
many	TRBV7-6	15	TRBJ2-7	TRBD1	TGTGCCAGCAGCTTAGGGGGACAGGGTTTCTACGAGCAGTACTTC	CASSLGGQGFYEQYF
many	TRBV10-3	18	TRBJ1-2	TRBD1	TGTGCCATCAGTGAGGGAACCGGGACAGGCTCTGGTAACTATGGCTACACCTTC	CAISEGTGTGSGNYGYTF